Included here is one TCR beta chain sequence, with context. Its antigen is as yet unknown. The PCR had 60 Vbeta and 13 Jbeta primers. This table comes from immunoSEQ multiplex PCR, and its TCRdb copy is limited to in-frame clones, with some not included. In the table there are around 180,000 clones, almost 85% of which are singletons. The data belong to a study of cytomegalovirus exposure and HLA in healthy donors. Regarding the study as a whole: Productive rates of about 90% or about 30% were seen for most TCR beta V segments in an earlier analysis. As a later analysis revealed, most CMV-associated TCR beta chains appeared HLA-restricted.

Looked up from germline, CDR1 is MDHEN and CDR2 is SYDVKM. Between the trimmed V and J ends, which lost 6 bases and 2 bases, there was a span of 17 bases. This CDR3 is built from 16 residues. The TCR was taken from a boy aged 5-17 years in good health and CMV-seronegative. This chain connects TRBV28 to TRBJ1-5; possibly TRBD1 for D (6 bases). Sequenced material: PBMCs. CDR3 DNA: TGTGCCAGCAGCCTACTACTACAGGGAGGCAATCAGCCCCAGCATTTT. This encodes CASSLLLQGGNQPQHF.